Sequencing of this TCR beta chain was carried out in a study of T cell responses to AZD1222 COVID-19 vaccine. A word on this clone: Its antigen is still unknown.

Sequencing used immunoSEQ multiplex PCR; TCRdb keeps in-frame clones, though not all of them. The table shows around 76,000 clones, with roughly 84% occurring only once. V lost 5 bases and J 7 bases, leaving 18 bases between the germline ends. Germline assignment: CDR1 SEHNR and CDR2 FQNEAQ (reference sequence). The CDR3 consists of 14 residues. General study findings and limits: Increases in Spike-specific TCR breadth and depth were seen after two AZD1222 doses. Only a handful of AZD1222 recipients, several in all, had baseline seropositivity.

The sequence was obtained from an adult in good health. Sequenced here: peripheral blood, sampled on day 0 of AZD1222 vaccination. The chain combines TRBV7-9 with TRBJ2-7; a possible D gene is TRBD2 (6 bases). The CDR3 spells CASSLLGGTEEQYF. The DNA of the CDR3 is TGTGCCAGCAGCCTCCTTGGGGGGACGGAGGAGCAGTACTTC.